This T cell receptor beta chain was captured by sequencing in a study of blood T cell repertoires in COVID-19. V dropped 3 bases and J dropped 0; count of bases not matched to a gene: 4. Per the germline V gene, CDR1 is MNHEY and CDR2 is SMNVEV (reference sequence). This CDR3 spans 18 amino acids. Under the authors' procedure: Reference gene primer amplification gave nucleated cell count estimates. TCRdb's table, derived via immunoSEQ multiplex PCR, lists solely in-frame clones and lacks some. That table furnishes V, J and clone size, whereas the DNA furnished D and trimming. This sample has roughly 40,000 clones; around 85% occur once, and the top ten carry 8.5% to 10%.

The sample comprised peripheral blood. This rearrangement joins TRBV27 to TRBJ2-6, with TRBD1 matching 11 bases. The receptor was isolated from a human donor in a cohort sampled during active COVID-19. CDR3 residues: CASSFQGTGGSGANVLTF. CDR3 coding DNA: TGTGCCAGCAGTTTCCAGGGGACAGGGGGCTCTGGGGCCAACGTCCTGACTTTC.